The sequence of this T cell receptor (beta chain) was determined in a study of CXCR3-negative and CXCR3-positive naive CD8 T cells. Study-level findings and limits: After cryopreservation, CXCR3 expression dropped partially; most assays used fresh PBMCs.

UMI-labeled 5' RACE yielded the TRB cDNA libraries. TCRdb re-analyzed the 5' RACE reads; it lists each CDR3 protein once, without DNA. The sample's table shows about 6,700 distinct CDR3 sequences. On this clonotype: The antigen is not known.

This CDR3 is built from 15 residues. In germline, CDR1 is SGHVS, CDR2 FQNEAQ. At a few hundred thousand cells each, triplicate sorts were carried out for each CD8+ T cell subset. Those CD8+ T cells considered naive were CD45RO-CCR7+CD27+CD95-. The TCR originated in a human donor in good health. Some clones in this sample may be carry-over from other donors' samples. J is TRBJ2-2 and V is TRBV7-8; as DNA is missing, the TRBD1 call by TCRdb cannot be tested. The sample consisted of naive CXCR3- CD8+ T cells from blood. Subset noted: CD45RO-CCR7+CD27+CD95- naive CD8+ T cells lacking CXCR3 (TNR3-). CDR3 sequence: CASYIQGAGTGELFF.